This T cell receptor (beta chain) originates from a study of T cells in Graves' hyperthyroidism and ophthalmopathy. Study conclusions and caveats: In blood, most of the thyroid clonotypes expanded above 0.001 were also present.

Trimming took off 4 bases at V and 7 bases at J, with 14 bases between the two ends. CDR3 length: 14 residues. Looked up from germline, CDR1 is SGHDN and CDR2 is FVKESK. Many counts were recorded for this clonotype. The antigen is not known. Regions amplified from RNA transcripts were the TCR beta CDR3 regions. During a first-round RT-PCR of the TCR CDR3, the HTBI primer set was used. Each CDR3 protein is one row after TCRdb ran MiXCR on the multiplex PCR reads. The repertoire includes about 520,000 distinct CDR3 sequences, around 22% of them detected once, and approximately 11% sits in the top ten. This clonotype was sampled from a woman in her twenties or thirties with Graves' ophthalmopathy. V is TRBV14 and J is TRBJ1-3, with D possibly being TRBD1 (5 bases). Sequenced material: blood. DNA for the CDR3: TGTGCCAGCAGCCCCTCAGGGCGGGGGAACACCATATATTTT. This codes for CASSPSGRGNTIYF.